This TCR beta chain was sequenced for a study of CD8 T cells in Susac syndrome. Study details: Patients with Susac syndrome were therapy-naive, on corticosteroids, or on intravenous immunoglobulin alone at blood draw.

RNA amounts of 0.5 to 1 ug underwent reverse transcription with random hexamers. MiXCR, run by TCRdb on the immunoSEQ multiplex PCR reads, gives a single entry per CDR3 protein. This repertoire shows roughly 110,000 distinct CDR3 sequences, roughly 95% found once; its top ten account for 0.4% to 0.5%. The CDR3 has 15 amino acids. V shed 6 bases and J 4 bases; nucleotides not matched to a gene: 11. In germline, CDR1 is LGHNT, CDR2 FRNRAP. Recently defined diagnostic criteria for definite or probable disease were fulfilled by Susac syndrome patients. The source of this sequence is a human donor with Susac syndrome. V is TRBV12-5 and J is TRBJ1-1; 7 positions match TRBD1. What was sequenced was CD8+ T cells from PBMCs. CDR3 sequence: CASGPGEGARTEAFF. DNA for the CDR3: TGTGCTAGTGGCCCAGGGGAGGGGGCGCGCACTGAAGCTTTCTTT.